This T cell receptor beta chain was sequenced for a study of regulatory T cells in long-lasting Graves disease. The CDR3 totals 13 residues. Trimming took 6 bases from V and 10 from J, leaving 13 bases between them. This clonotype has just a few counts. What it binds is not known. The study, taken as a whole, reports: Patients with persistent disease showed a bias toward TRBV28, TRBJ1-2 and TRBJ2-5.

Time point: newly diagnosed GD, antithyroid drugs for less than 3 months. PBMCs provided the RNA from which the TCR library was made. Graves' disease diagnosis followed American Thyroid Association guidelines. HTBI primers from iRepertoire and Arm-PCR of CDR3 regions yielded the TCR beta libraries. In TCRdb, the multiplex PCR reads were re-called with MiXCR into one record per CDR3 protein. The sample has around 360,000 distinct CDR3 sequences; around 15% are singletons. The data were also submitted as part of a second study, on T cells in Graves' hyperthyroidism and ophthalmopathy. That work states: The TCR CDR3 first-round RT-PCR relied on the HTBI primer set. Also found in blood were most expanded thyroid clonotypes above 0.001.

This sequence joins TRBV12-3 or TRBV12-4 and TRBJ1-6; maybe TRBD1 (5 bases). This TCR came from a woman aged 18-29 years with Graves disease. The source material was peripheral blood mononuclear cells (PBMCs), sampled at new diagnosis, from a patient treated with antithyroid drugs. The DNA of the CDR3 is TGTGCCAGCAGAAGGGACGGGGGATCACCCCTCCACTTT. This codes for CASRRDGGSPLHF.